This T cell receptor (beta chain) was sequenced for a study of cytomegalovirus exposure and HLA in healthy donors. Regarding the study as a whole: CMV serostatus was the only recorded immune exposure for donors. Most of the CMV-associated TCR beta chains (in a later analysis) appeared to be HLA-restricted.

As concerns this clone: The antigen remains undetermined.

This PCR relied on a set of 60 Vbeta primers and 13 Jbeta primers. The authors' processing: Later analysis identified tens of millions of unique TCR beta chains, about 11 million shared. The data were produced by immunoSEQ multiplex PCR, yet TCRdb's version contains in-frame clones alone and is incomplete. V and J calls and clone size follow that table, whereas D and trimming were derived from the DNA. Among 84,000 or so clones listed, under 80% were seen once. The length of the CDR3 is 15 residues. The V gene lost 0 bases and the J gene lost 7 bases, with 12 bases spanning the gap. The germline V gene encodes CDR1 MNHEY and CDR2 SVGAGI. Every donor was a healthy person donating bone marrow.

The sample taken for sequencing was PBMCs. The clonotype was recovered from a human donor in good health. The V call is TRBV6-5, the J call TRBJ1-4, with no clear D. CDR3 loop: CASSYSDSRAEKLFF. The DNA of the CDR3 is TGTGCCAGCAGTTACTCGGACTCACGGGCTGAAAAACTGTTTTTT.